This T cell receptor (beta chain) comes out of a study of blood T cell repertoires in COVID-19. Background on the study: Material from acute and convalescent COVID-19 was sourced from the United States, Italy and Spain. From T cells, B-cell-depleted T cells, or PBMCs came the material, which was cDNA or gDNA.

This CDR3 has 15 amino acids. CDR1 is MNHEY, CDR2 SVGAGI, per germline. Trimming at V came to 1 base and at J to 6 bases, leaving 4 bases not matched to a gene. Authors' methods: Amplification of reference gene primers provided the estimated nucleated cell counts. The repertoire was sequenced with immunoSEQ multiplex PCR; TCRdb's copy has only in-frame clones and lacks some. Clone size and the V and J calls come from that table; the DNA yielded D and trimming. The data contain about 110,000 clones, roughly 80% of them singletons. J is TRBJ1-2 and V is TRBV6-5, with 11 bases aligning to TRBD1. The receptor comes from a woman over 75 with acute or convalescent COVID-19. The source material was peripheral blood. CDR3 sequence: CASSYFGQGADGYTF. The CDR3 bases are TGTGCCAGCAGTTACTTCGGACAGGGGGCTGATGGCTACACCTTC.